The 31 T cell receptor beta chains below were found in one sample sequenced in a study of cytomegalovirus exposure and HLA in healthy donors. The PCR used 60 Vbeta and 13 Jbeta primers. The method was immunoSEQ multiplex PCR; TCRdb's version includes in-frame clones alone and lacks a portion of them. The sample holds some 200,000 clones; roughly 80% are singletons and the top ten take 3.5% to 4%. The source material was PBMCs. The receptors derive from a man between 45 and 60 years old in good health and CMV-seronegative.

The CDR3 region has the DNA TGTGCCAGCAGCTTAGATCAGGGGGTCGATGGCTACACCTTC. Amino acids: CASSLDQGVDGYTF. The gene calls are TRBV11-2 and TRBJ1-2; 7 nucleotides match TRBD1. CDR3 length equals 14 residues. V lost 0 bases to trimming and J lost 6 bases; unmatched junction nucleotides: 4. The germline CDR1 and CDR2 sequences are SGHAT and FQNNGV.

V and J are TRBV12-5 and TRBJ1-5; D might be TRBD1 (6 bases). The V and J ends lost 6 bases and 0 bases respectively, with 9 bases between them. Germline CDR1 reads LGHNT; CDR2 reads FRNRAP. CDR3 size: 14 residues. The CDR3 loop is CASGRTVSNQPQHF. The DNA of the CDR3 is TGTGCTAGTGGCAGGACAGTTAGCAATCAGCCCCAGCATTTT.

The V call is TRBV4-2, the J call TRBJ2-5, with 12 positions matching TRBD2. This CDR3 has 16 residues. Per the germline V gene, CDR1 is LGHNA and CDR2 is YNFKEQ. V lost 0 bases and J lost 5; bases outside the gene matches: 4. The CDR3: CASSQDPSGGVETQYF. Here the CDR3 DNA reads TGTGCCAGCAGCCAAGATCCTAGCGGGGGGGTGGAGACCCAGTACTTC.

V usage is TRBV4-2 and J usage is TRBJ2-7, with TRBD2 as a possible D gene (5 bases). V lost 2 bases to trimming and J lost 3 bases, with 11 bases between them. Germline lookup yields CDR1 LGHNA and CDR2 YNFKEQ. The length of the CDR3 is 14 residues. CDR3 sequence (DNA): TGTGCCAGCAGCCAAAGAGACGGGGACTACGAGCAGTACTTC. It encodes CASSQRDGDYEQYF.

The CDR3 here is CSVDTGTEAFF. CDR3 bases: TGCAGCGTAGATACGGGCACTGAAGCTTTCTTT. The V and J genes are TRBV29-1 and TRBJ1-1; unclear D gene. Germline values: CDR1 SQVTM, CDR2 ANQGSEA. Trimming took 6 bases from V and 4 from J, leaving 9 bases between them. The CDR3 is 11 amino acids.

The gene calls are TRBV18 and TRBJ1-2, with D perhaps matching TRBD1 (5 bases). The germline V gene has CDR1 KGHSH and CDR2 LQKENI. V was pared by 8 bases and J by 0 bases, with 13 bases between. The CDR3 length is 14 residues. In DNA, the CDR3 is TGTGCCAGCCGGAGCGGGGCATCTAACTATGGCTACACCTTC. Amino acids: CASRSGASNYGYTF. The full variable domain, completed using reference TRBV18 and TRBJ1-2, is NAGVMQNPRHLVRRRGQEARLRCSPMKGHSHVYWYRQLPEEGLKFMVYLQKENIIDESGMPKERFSAEFPKEGPSILRIQQVVRGDSAAYFCASRSGASNYGYTFGSGTRLTVV.

The CDR3 DNA sequence: TGCGCCAGCAGCCAAGCCCGAGGACAAATTTACGAGCAGTACTTC. Its translation: CASSQARGQIYEQYF. V gene TRBV4-1 combines with J gene TRBJ2-7; maybe TRBD1 (5 bases). V lost 1 base and J lost 4, with 14 bases in between. The CDR3 sequence is 15 residues long. Germline CDR1 MGHRA, CDR2 YSYEKL.

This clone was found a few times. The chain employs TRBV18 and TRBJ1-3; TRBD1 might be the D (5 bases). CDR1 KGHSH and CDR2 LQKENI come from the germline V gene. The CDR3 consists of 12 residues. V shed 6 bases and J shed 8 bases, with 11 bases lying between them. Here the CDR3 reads CASSPGGYTIYF. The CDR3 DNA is TGTGCCAGCTCGCCTGGGGGGTACACCATATATTTT.

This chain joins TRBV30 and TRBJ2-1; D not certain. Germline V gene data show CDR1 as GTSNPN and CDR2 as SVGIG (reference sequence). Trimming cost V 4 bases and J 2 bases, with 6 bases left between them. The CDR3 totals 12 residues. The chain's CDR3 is CAWIDPYNEQFF. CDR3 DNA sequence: TGTGCCTGGATAGATCCCTACAATGAGCAGTTCTTC. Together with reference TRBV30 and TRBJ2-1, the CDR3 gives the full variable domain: SQTIHQWPATLVQPVGSPLSLECTVEGTSNPNLYWYRQAAGRGLQLLFYSVGIGQISSEVPQNLSASRPQDRQFILSSKKLLLSDSGFYLCAWIDPYNEQFFGPGTRLTVL.

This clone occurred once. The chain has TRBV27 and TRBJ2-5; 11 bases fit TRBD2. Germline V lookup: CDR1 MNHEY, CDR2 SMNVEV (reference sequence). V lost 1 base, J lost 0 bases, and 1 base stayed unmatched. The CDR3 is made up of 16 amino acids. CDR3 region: CASSLLAGGDQETQYF. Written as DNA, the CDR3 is TGTGCCAGCAGTTTATTAGCGGGGGGGGACCAAGAGACCCAGTACTTC.

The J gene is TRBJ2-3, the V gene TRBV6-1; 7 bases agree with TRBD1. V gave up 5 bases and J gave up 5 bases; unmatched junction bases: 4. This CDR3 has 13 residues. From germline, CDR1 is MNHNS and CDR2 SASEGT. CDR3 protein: CASSRQGVDTQYF. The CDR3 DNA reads TGTGCCAGCAGTAGACAGGGTGTAGATACGCAGTATTTT.

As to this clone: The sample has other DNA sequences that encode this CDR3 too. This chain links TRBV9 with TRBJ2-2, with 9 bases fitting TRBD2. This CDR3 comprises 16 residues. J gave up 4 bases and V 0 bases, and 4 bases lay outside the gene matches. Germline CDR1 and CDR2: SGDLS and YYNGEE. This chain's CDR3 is CASSVEAGGRTGELFF. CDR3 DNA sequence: TGTGCCAGCAGCGTAGAGGCGGGGGGGCGCACCGGGGAGCTGTTTTTT.

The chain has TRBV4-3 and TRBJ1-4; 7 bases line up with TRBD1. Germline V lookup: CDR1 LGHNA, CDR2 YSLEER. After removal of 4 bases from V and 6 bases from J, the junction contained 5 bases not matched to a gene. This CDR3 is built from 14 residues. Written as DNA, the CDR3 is TGCGCCAGCAGCCGCACCGGGACAGATGAAAAACTGTTTTTT. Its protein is CASSRTGTDEKLFF.

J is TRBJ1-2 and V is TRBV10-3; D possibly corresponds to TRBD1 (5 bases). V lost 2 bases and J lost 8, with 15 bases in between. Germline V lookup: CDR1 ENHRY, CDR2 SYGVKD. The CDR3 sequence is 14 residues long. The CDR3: CAISETRDLSGYTF. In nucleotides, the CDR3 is TGTGCCATCAGTGAGACTCGGGACTTAAGCGGCTACACCTTC.

The CDR3 is CSAGLSKTFF. The CDR3 nucleotides are TGCAGTGCGGGACTGTCCAAGACTTTCTTT. The rearrangement uses TRBV20-1 and TRBJ1-1; TRBD1 might be the D (5 bases). Trimming cost V 6 bases and J 12 bases, with 14 bases left between them. Germline CDR1 and CDR2: DFQATT and SNEGSKA (reference sequence). The CDR3 loop spans 10 amino acids.

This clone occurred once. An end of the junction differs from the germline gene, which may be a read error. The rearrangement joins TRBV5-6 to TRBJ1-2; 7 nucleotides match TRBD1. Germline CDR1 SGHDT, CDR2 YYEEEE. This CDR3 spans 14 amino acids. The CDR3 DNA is TGTGCCAGCAGCTTGGGACAGGGAGGCTATAGCTACACCTTC. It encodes CASSLGQGGYSYTF.

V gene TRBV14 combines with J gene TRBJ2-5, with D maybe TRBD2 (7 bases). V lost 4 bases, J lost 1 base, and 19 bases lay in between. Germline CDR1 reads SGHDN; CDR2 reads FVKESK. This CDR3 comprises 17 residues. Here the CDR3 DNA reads TGTGCCAGCAGCCCCTTTGTAGGGGGGGATGGCCAAGAGACCCAGTACTTC. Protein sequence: CASSPFVGGDGQETQYF.

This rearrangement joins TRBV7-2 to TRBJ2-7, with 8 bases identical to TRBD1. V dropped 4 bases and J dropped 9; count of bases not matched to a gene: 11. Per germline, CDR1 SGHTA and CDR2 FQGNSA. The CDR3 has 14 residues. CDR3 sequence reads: CASSSIDRGRGQYF. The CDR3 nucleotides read TGTGCCAGCAGCTCTATCGACAGGGGCCGAGGGCAGTACTTC. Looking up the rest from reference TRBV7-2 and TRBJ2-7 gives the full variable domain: GAGVSQSPSNKVTEKGKDVELRCDPISGHTALYWYRQSLGQGLEFLIYFQGNSAPDKSGLPSDRFSAERTGGSVSTLTIQRTQQEDSAVYLCASSSIDRGRGQYFGPGTRLTVT.

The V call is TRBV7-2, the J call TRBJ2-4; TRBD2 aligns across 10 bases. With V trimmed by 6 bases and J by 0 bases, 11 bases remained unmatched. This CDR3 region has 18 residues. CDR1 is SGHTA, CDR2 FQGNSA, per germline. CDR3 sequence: CASSYLAGEGIAKNIQYF. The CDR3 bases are TGTGCCAGCAGTTACCTAGCGGGGGAAGGGATAGCCAAAAACATTCAGTACTTC.

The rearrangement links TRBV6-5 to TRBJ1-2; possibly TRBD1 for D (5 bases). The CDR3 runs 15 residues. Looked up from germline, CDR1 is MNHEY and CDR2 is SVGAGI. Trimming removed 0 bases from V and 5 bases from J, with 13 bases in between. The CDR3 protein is CASSYSSGGVYGYTF. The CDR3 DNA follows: TGTGCCAGCAGTTACTCTTCCGGGGGGGTTTATGGCTACACCTTC.

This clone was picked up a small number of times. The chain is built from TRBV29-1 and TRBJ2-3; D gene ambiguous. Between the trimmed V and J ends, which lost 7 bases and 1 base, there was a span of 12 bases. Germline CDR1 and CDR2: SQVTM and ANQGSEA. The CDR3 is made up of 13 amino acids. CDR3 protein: CSARGTRTDTQYF. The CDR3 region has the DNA TGCAGCGCACGCGGAACCCGCACAGATACGCAGTATTTT.

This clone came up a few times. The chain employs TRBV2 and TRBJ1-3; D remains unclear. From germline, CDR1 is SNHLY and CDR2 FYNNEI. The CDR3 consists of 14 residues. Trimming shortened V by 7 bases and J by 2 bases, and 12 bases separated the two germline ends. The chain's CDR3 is CASTLGRAGNTIYF. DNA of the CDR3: TGTGCCAGCACCTTGGGGAGGGCTGGAAACACCATATATTTT.

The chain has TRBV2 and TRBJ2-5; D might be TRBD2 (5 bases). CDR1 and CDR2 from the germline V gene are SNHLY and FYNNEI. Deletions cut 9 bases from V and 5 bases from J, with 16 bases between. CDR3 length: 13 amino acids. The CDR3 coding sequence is TGTGCCAGTTCTCGGACTGTAATGGAGACCCAGTACTTC. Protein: CASSRTVMETQYF.

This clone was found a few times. The chain's CDR3 is CASSPGATEAFF. The DNA for the CDR3 is TGTGCCAGCTCACCTGGGGCAACTGAAGCTTTCTTT. V usage is TRBV18 and J usage is TRBJ1-1, with D perhaps matching TRBD1 (5 bases). There are 12 residues in the CDR3. The germline gives CDR1 KGHSH, CDR2 LQKENI. V shed 3 bases and J shed 5 bases, with 7 bases lying between them.

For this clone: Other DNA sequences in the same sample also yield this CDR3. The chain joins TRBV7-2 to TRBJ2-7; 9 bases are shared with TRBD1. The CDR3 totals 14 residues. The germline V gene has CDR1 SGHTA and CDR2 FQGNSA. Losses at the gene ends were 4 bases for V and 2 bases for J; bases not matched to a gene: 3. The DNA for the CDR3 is TGTGCCAGCAGCTCGGACAGGGGCCCCTACGAGCAGTACTTC. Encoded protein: CASSSDRGPYEQYF. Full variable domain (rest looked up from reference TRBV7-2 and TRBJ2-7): GAGVSQSPSNKVTEKGKDVELRCDPISGHTALYWYRQSLGQGLEFLIYFQGNSAPDKSGLPSDRFSAERTGGSVSTLTIQRTQQEDSAVYLCASSSDRGPYEQYFGPGTRLTVT.

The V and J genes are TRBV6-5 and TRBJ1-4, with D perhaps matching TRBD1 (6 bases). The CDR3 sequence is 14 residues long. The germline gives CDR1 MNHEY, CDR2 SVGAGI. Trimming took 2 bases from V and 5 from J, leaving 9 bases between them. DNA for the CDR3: TGTGCCAGCAGTTACAATGGACAGAATGAAAAACTGTTTTTT. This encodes CASSYNGQNEKLFF.

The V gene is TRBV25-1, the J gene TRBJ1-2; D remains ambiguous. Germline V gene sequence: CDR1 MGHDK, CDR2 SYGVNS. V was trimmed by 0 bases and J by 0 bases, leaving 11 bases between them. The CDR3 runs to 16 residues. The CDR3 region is CASSEYSAGTNYGYTF. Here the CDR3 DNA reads TGTGCCAGCAGTGAATATAGCGCCGGCACTAACTATGGCTACACCTTC.

DNA for the CDR3: TGCGCCAGCAGCGGGGCCCCCTTAACAGGGAGCGTCAACAATGAGCAGTTCTTC. It specifies CASSGAPLTGSVNNEQFF. The V call is TRBV5-1, the J call TRBJ2-1; tentative D call: TRBD1 (6 bases). The CDR3 sequence is 18 residues long. Germline V gene lookup returns CDR1 SGHRS and CDR2 YFSETQ. Trimming took 4 bases from V and 5 from J, leaving 25 bases between them.

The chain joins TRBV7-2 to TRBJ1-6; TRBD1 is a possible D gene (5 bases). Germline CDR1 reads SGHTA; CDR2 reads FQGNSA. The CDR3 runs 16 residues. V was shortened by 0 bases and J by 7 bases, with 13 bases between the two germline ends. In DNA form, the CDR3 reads TGTGCCAGCAGCTTAGCGGTCCGGCGGGGCAATTCACCCCTCCACTTT. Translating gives CASSLAVRRGNSPLHF. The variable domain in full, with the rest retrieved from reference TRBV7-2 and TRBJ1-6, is GAGVSQSPSNKVTEKGKDVELRCDPISGHTALYWYRQSLGQGLEFLIYFQGNSAPDKSGLPSDRFSAERTGGSVSTLTIQRTQQEDSAVYLCASSLAVRRGNSPLHFGNGTRLTVT.

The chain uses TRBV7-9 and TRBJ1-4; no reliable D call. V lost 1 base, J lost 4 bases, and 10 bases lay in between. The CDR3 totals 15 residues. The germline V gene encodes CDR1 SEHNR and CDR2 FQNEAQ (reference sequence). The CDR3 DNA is TGTGCCAGCAGCTTAGAGGGAGTGATTAATGAAAAACTGTTTTTT. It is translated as CASSLEGVINEKLFF.

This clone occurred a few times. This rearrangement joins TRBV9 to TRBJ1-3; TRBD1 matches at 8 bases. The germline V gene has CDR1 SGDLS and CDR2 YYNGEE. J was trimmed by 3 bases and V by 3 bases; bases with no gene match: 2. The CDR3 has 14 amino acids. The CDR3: CASSDTGGGNTIYF. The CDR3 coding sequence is TGTGCCAGCAGCGACACAGGGGGTGGAAACACCATATATTTT. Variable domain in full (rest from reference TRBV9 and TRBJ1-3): DSGVTQTPKHLITATGQRVTLRCSPRSGDLSVYWYQQSLDQGLQFLIQYYNGEERAKGNILERFSAQQFPDLHSELNLSSLELGDSALYFCASSDTGGGNTIYFGEGSWLTVV.